These 9 T cell receptor beta chains came from one sample sequenced in a study of T cells in Graves' hyperthyroidism and ophthalmopathy. What was amplified from RNA transcripts were TCR beta CDR3 regions. The HTBI primer set served for first-round RT-PCR of the TCR CDR3. TCRdb passed the multiplex PCR reads through MiXCR, listing each CDR3 protein once. The sample comprises more than 350,000 distinct CDR3 sequences, about 15% of which are singletons, and approximately 32% rests with the top ten. What was sequenced was blood. All receptors derive from a woman aged 30 to 39 with Graves' hyperthyroidism.

The genes are TRBV24-1 and TRBJ2-1; TRBD2 agrees at 8 bases. J gave up 6 bases and V 2 bases, and 11 bases lay outside the gene matches. The germline CDR1 and CDR2 sequences are KGHDR and SFDVKD. The length of the CDR3 is 17 residues. The CDR3 is CATSDWGGRILGNEQFF. CDR3 bases: TGTGCCACCAGTGATTGGGGCGGGAGGATACTGGGCAATGAGCAGTTCTTC.

Details on this clonotype: This may stem from a read error, because a much larger clone lies one nucleotide away. The chain is built from TRBV6-5 and TRBJ1-1; D uncertain. CDR1 is MNHEY and CDR2 is SVGAGI in the germline V gene. The CDR3 sequence is 15 residues long. CDR3 sequence reads: CANSYSTVRDTEAFF. For the CDR3, the DNA is TGTGCCAACAGTTACTCGACGGTGCGGGACACTGAAGCTTTCTTT.

The CDR3 spells CASSMNSGGSSYNEQFF. CDR3 sequence (DNA): TGTGCCAGTAGTATGAATAGCGGAGGGAGCTCCTACAATGAGCAGTTCTTC. The chain uses TRBV19 and TRBJ2-1, with D tentatively TRBD2 (6 bases). From germline, CDR1 is LNHDA and CDR2 SQIVND (reference sequence). Trimming removed 3 bases from V and 0 bases from J, with 15 bases in between. The CDR3 has 17 residues. The variable domain in full, with the rest retrieved from reference TRBV19 and TRBJ2-1, is DGGITQSPKYLFRKEGQNVTLSCEQNLNHDAMYWYRQDPGQGLRLIYYSQIVNDFQKGDIAEGYSVSREKKESFPLTVTSAQKNPTAFYLCASSMNSGGSSYNEQFFGPGTRLTVL.

The V call is TRBV19, the J call TRBJ2-7; possibly TRBD2 for D (7 bases). V was clipped by 4 bases and J by 3 bases, with 43 bases between them. The CDR3 covers 24 residues. Germline CDR1 reads LNHDA; CDR2 reads SQIVND (reference sequence). The CDR3 is CASSRGGAFAPKPTRTLTIYEQYF. The CDR3 DNA sequence: TGTGCCAGTAGTAGGGGGGGGGCTTTCGCCCCCAAACCCACCCGGACACTGACGATCTACGAGCAGTACTTC.

This clonotype was observed at least ten times. This sequence joins TRBV3-1 and TRBJ2-7; 8 bases are a match to TRBD1. The junction had 9 bases not matched to a gene; V was cut back by 0 bases and J by 5 bases. CDR3 length equals 16 residues. Per the germline V gene, CDR1 is LGHDT and CDR2 is YNNKEL (reference sequence). The DNA of the CDR3 is TGTGCCAGCAGCCAAGACTATCCAGCAGGGGGCGACGAGCAGTACTTC. This codes for CASSQDYPAGGDEQYF.

This clonotype was detected ten times or more. This chain links TRBV18 with TRBJ2-1, with 11 bases identical to TRBD2. J was trimmed by 7 bases and V by 3 bases; bases with no gene match: 11. The CDR3 contains 17 residues. CDR1 and CDR2 from the germline V gene are KGHSH and LQKENI. In DNA form, the CDR3 reads TGTGCCAGCTCACCCCCTTTAGCGGGAGGGCCGGGTAATGAGCAGTTCTTC. Amino acids: CASSPPLAGGPGNEQFF.

This clonotype occurred a few times. The chain joins TRBV9 to TRBJ1-2; 7 bases align to TRBD1. Germline CDR1 and CDR2: SGDLS and YYNGEE. The CDR3 sequence is 15 residues long. V lost 2 bases to trimming and J lost 0 bases; unmatched junction nucleotides: 4. The CDR3 region has the DNA TGTGCCAGCAGCGTGGGGACAGATCCTAACTATGGCTACACCTTC. Its translation is CASSVGTDPNYGYTF.

This clonotype was detected ten times or more. The J gene is TRBJ2-3, the V gene TRBV5-1; 7 positions match TRBD2. CDR3 size: 17 residues. Trimming removed 0 bases from V and 2 bases from J; junction bases left unmatched: 9. Germline-derived CDR1 and CDR2 are SGHRS and YFSETQ. CDR3 sequence (DNA): TGCGCCAGCAGCTTGGCCGGGCTAGCGGAACACACAGATACGCAGTATTTT. It specifies CASSLAGLAEHTDTQYF. Full variable domain (outside the CDR3, taken from reference TRBV5-1 and TRBJ2-3): KAGVTQTPRYLIKTRGQQVTLSCSPISGHRSVSWYQQTPGQGLQFLFEYFSETQRNKGNFPGRFSGRQFSNSRSEMNVSTLELGDSALYLCASSLAGLAEHTDTQYFGPGTRLTVL.

This clonotype was picked up a small number of times. The chain combines TRBV18 with TRBJ1-1; D is undetermined. CDR3 length equals 14 residues. The germline V and J ends were trimmed by 6 bases and 0 bases, with 11 bases remaining between them. CDR1 and CDR2 (germline): KGHSH, LQKENI. DNA for the CDR3: TGTGCCAGCTCCCCGGGGAGCTTGAACACTGAAGCTTTCTTT. Its translation: CASSPGSLNTEAFF.